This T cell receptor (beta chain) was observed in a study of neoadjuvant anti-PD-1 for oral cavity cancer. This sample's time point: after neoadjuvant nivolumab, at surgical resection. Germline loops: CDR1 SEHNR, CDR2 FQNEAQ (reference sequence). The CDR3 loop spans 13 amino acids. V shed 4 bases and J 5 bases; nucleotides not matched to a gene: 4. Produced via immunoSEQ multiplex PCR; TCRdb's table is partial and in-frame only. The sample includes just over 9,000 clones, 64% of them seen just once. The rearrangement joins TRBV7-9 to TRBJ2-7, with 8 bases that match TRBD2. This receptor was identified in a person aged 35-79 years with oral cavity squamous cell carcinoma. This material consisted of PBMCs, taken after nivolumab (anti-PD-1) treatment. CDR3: CASSSPGGHEQYF. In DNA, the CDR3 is TGTGCCAGCAGCTCCCCGGGGGGGCACGAGCAGTACTTC.